Each of the 8 T cell receptor beta chains below was sequenced from the same sample in a study of control samples from healthy donors and cancer patients. TCRdb's table, derived via immunoSEQ multiplex PCR, lists solely in-frame clones and lacks some. The sample holds nearly 200,000 clones; 90% to 95% are singletons and the top ten take approximately 1.8%. Material: blood. These receptors were taken from a man aged 25-40 years in good health.

The V and J genes are TRBV12-3 or TRBV12-4 and TRBJ1-5; D remains ambiguous. The CDR3 spans 13 residues. The V end lost 6 bases, the J end lost 6 bases, and 12 bases lay between the germline ends. CDR3 protein: CASRNDMFQPQHF. In DNA form, the CDR3 reads TGTGCCAGCAGAAATGACATGTTTCAGCCCCAGCATTTT.

This chain links TRBV6-7 with TRBJ1-2, with D maybe TRBD1 (5 bases). TRBV6-7 is placed among ORFs of uncertain function. Trimming stripped 5 bases from V and 5 bases from J, with 24 bases between. The CDR3 loop spans 17 amino acids. CDR3: CASSHLSHQVWGYGYTF. As DNA, the CDR3 is TGTGCCAGCAGTCATCTATCTCACCAGGTCTGGGGGTATGGCTACACCTTC.

A few counts support this clone. This chain links TRBV6-5 with TRBJ2-7, with D possibly TRBD2 on 7 matching bases. V lost 2 bases and J 4 bases, leaving 12 bases between the germline ends. The CDR3 covers 14 residues. Germline CDR1 and CDR2: MNHEY and SVGAGI. CDR3 residues: CASSYQGGAYEQYF. The DNA for the CDR3 is TGTGCCAGCAGTTACCAAGGGGGGGCTTACGAGCAGTACTTC.

The chain uses TRBV19 and TRBJ1-2; the match to TRBD1 covers 8 bases. This CDR3 is 14 amino acids long. V lost 4 bases and J lost 4; bases outside the gene matches: 5. Germline CDR1 reads LNHDA; CDR2 reads SQIVND (reference sequence). The CDR3 DNA sequence: TGTGCCAGTAGTACGGCAGGGGGCGGCTATGGCTACACCTTC. Translation gives CASSTAGGGYGYTF.

CDR3 DNA: TGCAGCTCAGGACAGGGGGCTTCTGACTATGGCTACACCTTC. Protein sequence: CSSGQGASDYGYTF. This chain links TRBV29-1 with TRBJ1-2, with 11 bases matching TRBD1. The V gene's germline CDR1 is SQVTM and CDR2 ANQGSEA. V lost 8 bases and J lost 3; bases outside the gene matches: 8. CDR3 size: 14 residues.

The chain recombines TRBV19 with TRBJ2-1, with D possibly being TRBD1 or TRBD2 (5 bases each). In germline, CDR1 is LNHDA, CDR2 SQIVND (reference sequence). V dropped 3 bases and J dropped 9 bases, with 15 bases sitting between them. CDR3 length: 14 amino acids. The CDR3 here is CASSIRASGTEQFF. The CDR3 DNA reads as TGTGCCAGTAGTATCAGGGCCTCTGGGACTGAGCAGTTCTTC.

The CDR3 loop reads CASSFRQGVSTDTQYF. CDR3 sequence (DNA): TGTGCCAGCAGTTTCCGACAGGGGGTCAGCACAGATACGCAGTATTTT. This chain connects TRBV27 to TRBJ2-3, with 9 nucleotides matching TRBD1. Trimming cost V 3 bases and J 0 bases; bases outside gene matches: 4. CDR3 length equals 16 residues. CDR1 is MNHEY and CDR2 is SMNVEV in the germline V gene (reference sequence).

This rearrangement joins TRBV5-1 to TRBJ1-2; 7 nucleotides align to TRBD1. The CDR3 loop spans 18 amino acids. V lost 3 bases, J lost 8 bases, and 22 bases stayed unmatched. The germline CDR1 and CDR2 sequences are SGHRS and YFSETQ. CDR3 region: CASSSTTGPKPRQGGYTF. As DNA, the CDR3 is TGCGCCAGCAGCTCCACGACAGGGCCTAAACCCCGCCAAGGGGGCTACACCTTC.